Below are 17 T cell receptor beta chains sequenced from a single sample in a study of regulatory T cells in long-lasting Graves disease. Documented time point: newly diagnosed GD, antithyroid drugs for less than 3 months. PBMC-derived RNA was used for the TCR library. To make TCR beta libraries, researchers used iRepertoire HTBI primers and Arm-PCR of CDR3 regions. TCRdb passed the multiplex PCR reads through MiXCR, listing each CDR3 protein once. The sample records 400,000 to 500,000 distinct CDR3 sequences, about 17% being singletons. The same specimen was also included in a second study, on T cells in Graves' hyperthyroidism and ophthalmopathy.

Material: peripheral blood mononuclear cells (PBMCs), obtained at new diagnosis, from a patient treated with antithyroid drugs. The receptors shown here come from a woman aged 18-29 years with Graves disease.

The CDR3 here is CASSKGTVDYEQYF. The CDR3, as DNA: TGTGCCAGCAGCAAAGGGACAGTCGACTACGAGCAGTACTTC. The chain recombines TRBV4-2 with TRBJ2-7, with TRBD1 identical over 7 bases. The germline gives CDR1 LGHNA, CDR2 YNFKEQ. J gave up 3 bases and V 5 bases, and 7 bases lay outside the gene matches. The CDR3 runs 14 residues.

This clonotype appeared a few times. The J gene is TRBJ1-1, the V gene TRBV29-1; 7 bases match TRBD1. CDR1 and CDR2 (germline): SQVTM, ANQGSEA. This CDR3 has 13 amino acids. J lost 5 bases, V lost 3 bases, and 6 bases had no gene match. CDR3 in amino acids: CSVEVRGETEAFF. In DNA form, the CDR3 reads TGCAGCGTTGAGGTCAGGGGGGAAACTGAAGCTTTCTTT.

This rearrangement joins TRBV6-1 to TRBJ2-7; TRBD1 is a possible D gene (6 bases). From germline, CDR1 is MNHNS and CDR2 SASEGT. The CDR3 extends over 14 amino acids. The V end was cut by 7 bases, the J end by 2 bases, with 15 bases between. CDR3 sequence reads: CASTNTGYAYEQYF. In nucleotides, the CDR3 is TGTGCCAGCACCAATACAGGGTACGCCTACGAGCAGTACTTC.

This clonotype appeared a few times. The chain couples TRBV20-1 to TRBJ2-3; tentatively, D is TRBD1 or TRBD2 (5 bases each). The CDR3 loop spans 15 amino acids. The germline gives CDR1 DFQATT, CDR2 SNEGSKA (reference sequence). Trimming left V 0 bases short and J 1 base short, with 11 bases between. This chain's CDR3 is CSARDSGGGTDTQYF. DNA for the CDR3: TGCAGTGCTAGAGATAGTGGGGGAGGCACAGATACGCAGTATTTT.

This clonotype was counted between two and nine times. V and J are TRBV6-1 and TRBJ2-6; D is unclear. The CDR3 has 16 residues. V was trimmed by 6 bases and J by 2 bases, leaving 14 bases between them. Germline-derived CDR1 and CDR2 are MNHNS and SASEGT. The CDR3 DNA sequence: TGTGCCAGCAGCTCCTCTGGAACCGCTGGGGCCAACGTCCTGACTTTC. Translation: CASSSSGTAGANVLTF.

This clonotype was recorded many times. This chain uses TRBV18 with TRBJ2-7, with D hard to call. CDR1 is KGHSH, CDR2 LQKENI, per germline. The CDR3 sequence is 15 residues long. Deletions cut 3 bases from V and 4 bases from J, with 16 bases between. CDR3 residues: CASSPYFFGPYEQYF. CDR3 sequence (DNA): TGTGCCAGCTCACCTTATTTTTTCGGACCGTACGAGCAGTACTTC.

The rearrangement joins TRBV2 to TRBJ2-1, with D tentatively TRBD1 (5 bases). The CDR3 is 12 amino acids. V was shortened by 3 bases and J by 8 bases, with 8 bases between the two germline ends. The germline gives CDR1 SNHLY, CDR2 FYNNEI. In DNA, the CDR3 is TGTGCCAGCAGTGAGGAAGGGGATGAGCAGTTCTTC. It codes for CASSEEGDEQFF.

This clonotype has a count of ten or more. This rearrangement joins TRBV7-3 to TRBJ2-1; no definite D call. This CDR3 has 13 residues. CDR1 SGHTA and CDR2 FQGTGA come from the germline V gene. Trimming cost V 5 bases and J 8 bases, with 13 bases left between them. The CDR3 sequence: CASSPKWTDEQFF. In nucleotides, the CDR3 is TGTGCCAGCAGCCCAAAGTGGACCGATGAGCAGTTCTTC.

This clonotype has a count of ten or more. The CDR3 loop reads CASSLGLAKNIQYF. In nucleotides, the CDR3 is TGTGCCAGCAGTTTGGGTTTAGCCAAAAACATTCAGTACTTC. The V gene is TRBV18, the J gene TRBJ2-4; D call uncertain. The CDR3 consists of 14 residues. Germline V gene lookup returns CDR1 KGHSH and CDR2 LQKENI. V was cut by 8 bases and J by 0 bases, with 11 bases left in between.

J is TRBJ2-3 and V is TRBV10-2, with 8 positions matching TRBD1. V shed 8 bases, J shed 2 bases, and the junction held 9 bases outside the gene matches. The germline CDR1 and CDR2 sequences are WSHSY and SAAADI. The CDR3 is 15 amino acids. The CDR3 loop is CASGGSDRDTDTQYF. CDR3 coding DNA: TGCGCCAGCGGGGGTTCGGACAGGGACACAGATACGCAGTATTTT.

In this sample, this clonotype turned up a few times. The V call is TRBV19, the J call TRBJ2-1, with 9 nucleotides matching TRBD1. This CDR3 is built from 15 residues. V was pared by 7 bases and J by 3 bases, with 7 bases of the junction left unmatched. The V gene's germline CDR1 is LNHDA and CDR2 SQIVND (reference sequence). The CDR3 sequence is CASNARDRDYNEQFF. The DNA of the CDR3 is TGTGCCAGTAACGCCCGGGACAGGGACTACAATGAGCAGTTCTTC.

This clonotype was recorded many times. The chain recombines TRBV15 with TRBJ2-7; TRBD2 matches 7 bases. Germline V gene sequence: CDR1 LNHNV, CDR2 YYDKDF (reference sequence). V lost 2 bases and J lost 6; bases outside the gene matches: 13. CDR3 size: 16 residues. CDR3 DNA: TGTGCCACCAGCAGAACTAGCGATAGTATCCCCTTCGAGCAGTACTTC. Its translation: CATSRTSDSIPFEQYF.

The genes are TRBV30 and TRBJ1-3, with a weak D call TRBD1 (5 bases). Germline V gene data show CDR1 as GTSNPN and CDR2 as SVGIG (reference sequence). Trimming took off 0 bases at V and 0 bases at J, with 9 bases between the two ends. The CDR3 has 15 amino acids. The CDR3 coding sequence is TGTGCCTGGAGTGTTTGGGGGAGCTCTGGAAACACCATATATTTT. As protein: CAWSVWGSSGNTIYF.

A remark on this clonotype: This clone may be a read error of a much larger clone one base away. The chain has TRBV20-1 and TRBJ1-4; no definite D call. Germline loops: CDR1 DFQATT, CDR2 SNEGSKA (reference sequence). This CDR3 spans 15 amino acids. As DNA, the CDR3 is TGCAGTGCTAGAGATCCTCAAGGATCTAATGAAAAACGGTTTTTT. Protein sequence: CSARDPQGSNEKRFF.

V and J are TRBV13 and TRBJ2-7; unclear D gene. The germline gives CDR1 PRHDT, CDR2 FYEKMQ (reference sequence). The CDR3 sequence is 13 residues long. V was pared by 5 bases and J by 3 bases, with 11 bases between. CDR3 loop: CASSPRIGYEQYF. As DNA, the CDR3 is TGTGCCAGCAGCCCCCGGATTGGCTACGAGCAGTACTTC.

This clonotype was found a few times. The chain recombines TRBV28 with TRBJ2-2; D call uncertain. V was clipped by 6 bases and J by 1 base, with 15 bases between them. This CDR3 comprises 16 residues. Germline CDR1 is MDHEN and CDR2 is SYDVKM. The chain's CDR3 is CASSFPPRRNTGELFF. CDR3 DNA sequence: TGTGCCAGCAGCTTCCCTCCGCGGAGGAACACCGGGGAGCTGTTTTTT.

This clonotype has a handful of counts. J is TRBJ1-5 and V is TRBV4-1; no definite D call. Germline V gene data show CDR1 as MGHRA and CDR2 as YSYEKL. V was pared by 0 bases and J by 1 base, with 1 base between. The CDR3 runs 13 residues. CDR3 nucleotides: TGCGCCAGCAGCCAAGAAAGCAATCAGCCCCAGCATTTT. Residues: CASSQESNQPQHF.